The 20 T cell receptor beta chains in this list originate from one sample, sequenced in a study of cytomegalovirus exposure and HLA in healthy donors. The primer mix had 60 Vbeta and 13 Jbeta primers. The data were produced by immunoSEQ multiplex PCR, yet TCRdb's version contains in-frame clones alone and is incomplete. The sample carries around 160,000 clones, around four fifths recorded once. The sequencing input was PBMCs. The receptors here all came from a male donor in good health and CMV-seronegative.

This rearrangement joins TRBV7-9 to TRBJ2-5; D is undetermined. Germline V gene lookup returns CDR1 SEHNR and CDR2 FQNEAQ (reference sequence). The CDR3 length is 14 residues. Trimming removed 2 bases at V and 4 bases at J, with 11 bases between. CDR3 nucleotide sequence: TGTGCCAGCAGCTTAAGTTCGGTCGGAGAGACCCAGTACTTC. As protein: CASSLSSVGETQYF.

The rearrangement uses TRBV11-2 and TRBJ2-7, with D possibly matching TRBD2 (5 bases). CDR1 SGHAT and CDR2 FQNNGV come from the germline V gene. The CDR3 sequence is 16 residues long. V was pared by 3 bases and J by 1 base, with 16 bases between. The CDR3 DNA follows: TGTGCCAGCAGCTTGGTCCCGGGGTTAGTGTCCTACGAGCAGTACTTC. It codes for CASSLVPGLVSYEQYF. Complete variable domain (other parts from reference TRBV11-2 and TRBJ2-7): EAGVAQSPRYKIIEKRQSVAFWCNPISGHATLYWYQQILGQGPKLLIQFQNNGVVDDSQLPKDRFSAERLKGVDSTLKIQPAKLEDSAVYLCASSLVPGLVSYEQYFGPGTRLTVT.

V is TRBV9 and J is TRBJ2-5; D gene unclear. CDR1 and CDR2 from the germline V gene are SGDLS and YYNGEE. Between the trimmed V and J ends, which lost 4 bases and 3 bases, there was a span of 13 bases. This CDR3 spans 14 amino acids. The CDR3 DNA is TGTGCCAGCAGCCCATCAGGCAAAGAAGAGACCCAGTACTTC. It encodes CASSPSGKEETQYF.

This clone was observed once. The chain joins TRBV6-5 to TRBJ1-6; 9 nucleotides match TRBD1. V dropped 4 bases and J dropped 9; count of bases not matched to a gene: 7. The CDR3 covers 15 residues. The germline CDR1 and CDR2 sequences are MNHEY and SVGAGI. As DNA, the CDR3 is TGTGCCAGCAGTTTCGGGGACAGGGAGATTTCACCCCTCCACTTT. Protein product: CASSFGDREISPLHF.

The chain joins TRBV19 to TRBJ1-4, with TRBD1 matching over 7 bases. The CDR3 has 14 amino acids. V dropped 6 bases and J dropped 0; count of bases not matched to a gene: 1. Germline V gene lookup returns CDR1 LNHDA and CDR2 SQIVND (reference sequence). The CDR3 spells CASSGQATNEKLFF. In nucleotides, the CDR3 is TGTGCCAGTAGCGGACAGGCAACTAATGAAAAACTGTTTTTT.

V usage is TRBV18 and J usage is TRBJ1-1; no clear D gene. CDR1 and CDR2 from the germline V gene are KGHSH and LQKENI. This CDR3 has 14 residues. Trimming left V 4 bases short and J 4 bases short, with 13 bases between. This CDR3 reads CASSQMEGVTEAFF. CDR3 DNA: TGTGCCAGCTCACAAATGGAGGGCGTCACTGAAGCTTTCTTT. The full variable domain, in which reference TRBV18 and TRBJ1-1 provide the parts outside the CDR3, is NAGVMQNPRHLVRRRGQEARLRCSPMKGHSHVYWYRQLPEEGLKFMVYLQKENIIDESGMPKERFSAEFPKEGPSILRIQQVVRGDSAAYFCASSQMEGVTEAFFGQGTRLTVV.

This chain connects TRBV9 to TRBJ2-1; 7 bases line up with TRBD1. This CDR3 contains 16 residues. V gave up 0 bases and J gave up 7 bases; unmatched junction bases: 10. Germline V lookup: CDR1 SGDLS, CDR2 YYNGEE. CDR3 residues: CASSVGGTVGPNEQFF. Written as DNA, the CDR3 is TGTGCCAGCAGCGTAGGGGGGACAGTTGGGCCGAATGAGCAGTTCTTC.

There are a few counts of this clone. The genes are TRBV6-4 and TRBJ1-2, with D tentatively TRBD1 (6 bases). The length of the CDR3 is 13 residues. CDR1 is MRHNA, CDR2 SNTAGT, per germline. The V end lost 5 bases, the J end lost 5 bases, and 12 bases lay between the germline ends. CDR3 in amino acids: CASSPGTQYGYTF. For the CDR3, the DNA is TGTGCCAGCAGTCCCGGGACACAGTATGGCTACACCTTC.

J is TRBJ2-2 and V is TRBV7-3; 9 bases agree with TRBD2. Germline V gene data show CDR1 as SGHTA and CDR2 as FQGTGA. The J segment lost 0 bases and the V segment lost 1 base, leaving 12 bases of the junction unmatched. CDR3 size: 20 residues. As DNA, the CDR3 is TGTGCCAGCAGCTTAATCCCCCTAGCGGGATTCCTCTCGAACACCGGGGAGCTGTTTTTT. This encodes CASSLIPLAGFLSNTGELFF.

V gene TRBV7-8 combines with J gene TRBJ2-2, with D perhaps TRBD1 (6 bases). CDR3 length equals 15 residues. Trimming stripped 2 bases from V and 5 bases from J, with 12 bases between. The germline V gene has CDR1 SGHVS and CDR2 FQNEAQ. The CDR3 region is CASSLIGTSTGELFF. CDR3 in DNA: TGTGCCAGCAGCTTAATCGGGACATCAACCGGGGAGCTGTTTTTT.

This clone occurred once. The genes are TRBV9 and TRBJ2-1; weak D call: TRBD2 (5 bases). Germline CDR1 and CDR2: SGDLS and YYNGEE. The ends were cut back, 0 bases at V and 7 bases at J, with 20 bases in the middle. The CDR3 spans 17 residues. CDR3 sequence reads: CASSVGGGPSLGNEQFF. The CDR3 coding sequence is TGTGCCAGCAGCGTAGGTGGCGGGCCCTCGTTGGGGAATGAGCAGTTCTTC.

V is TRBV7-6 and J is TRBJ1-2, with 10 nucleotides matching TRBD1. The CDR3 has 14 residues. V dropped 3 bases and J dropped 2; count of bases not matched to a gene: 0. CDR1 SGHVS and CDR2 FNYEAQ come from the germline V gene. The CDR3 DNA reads TGTGCCAGCAGCTTGGGACAGGGGAACTATGGCTACACCTTC. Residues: CASSLGQGNYGYTF.

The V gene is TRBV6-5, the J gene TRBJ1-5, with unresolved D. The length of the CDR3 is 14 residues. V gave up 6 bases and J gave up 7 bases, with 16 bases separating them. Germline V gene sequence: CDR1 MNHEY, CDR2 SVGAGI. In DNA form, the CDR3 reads TGTGCCAGCAGGTCCGTGAGCGAGGGACAGCCCCAGCATTTT. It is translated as CASRSVSEGQPQHF.

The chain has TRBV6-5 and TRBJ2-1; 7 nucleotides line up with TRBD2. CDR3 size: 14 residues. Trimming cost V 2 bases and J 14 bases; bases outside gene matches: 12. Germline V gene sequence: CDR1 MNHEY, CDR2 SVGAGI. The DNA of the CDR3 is TGTGCCAGCAGTTACGCGGGAGCGGCTTCGGATAAGTTCTTC. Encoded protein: CASSYAGAASDKFF.

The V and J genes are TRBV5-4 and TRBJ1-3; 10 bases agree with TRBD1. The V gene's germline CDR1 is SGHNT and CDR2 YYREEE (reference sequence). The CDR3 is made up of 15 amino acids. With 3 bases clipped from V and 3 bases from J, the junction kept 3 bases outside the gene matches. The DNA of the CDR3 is TGTGCCAGCAGCTCGACAGGGGGCTTTGGAAACACCATATATTTT. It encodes CASSSTGGFGNTIYF.

The CDR3 nucleotides read TGTGCCAGCAGCTTAGTAGGCGGGCCCACAGATACGCAGTATTTT. Protein: CASSLVGGPTDTQYF. V and J are TRBV11-2 and TRBJ2-3; TRBD2 is a possible D gene (5 bases). The V end was cut by 1 base, the J end by 2 bases, with 10 bases between. The CDR3 runs to 15 residues. Germline CDR1 SGHAT, CDR2 FQNNGV. Complete variable domain (other parts from reference TRBV11-2 and TRBJ2-3): EAGVAQSPRYKIIEKRQSVAFWCNPISGHATLYWYQQILGQGPKLLIQFQNNGVVDDSQLPKDRFSAERLKGVDSTLKIQPAKLEDSAVYLCASSLVGGPTDTQYFGPGTRLTVL.

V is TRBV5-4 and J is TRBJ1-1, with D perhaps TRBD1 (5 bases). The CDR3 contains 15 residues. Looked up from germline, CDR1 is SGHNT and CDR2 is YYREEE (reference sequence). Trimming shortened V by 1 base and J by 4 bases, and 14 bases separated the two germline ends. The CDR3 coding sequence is TGTGCCAGCAGCTTGTTCGGGGGGTCGGGCACTGAAGCTTTCTTT. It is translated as CASSLFGGSGTEAFF.

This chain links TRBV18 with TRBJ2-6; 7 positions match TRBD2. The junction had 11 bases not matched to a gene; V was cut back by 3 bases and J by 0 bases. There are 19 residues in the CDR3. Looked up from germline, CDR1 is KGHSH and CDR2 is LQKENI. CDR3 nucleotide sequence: TGTGCCAGCTCACCCCCTTTAGGGAGGGGCAGCTCTGGGGCCAACGTCCTGACTTTC. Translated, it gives CASSPPLGRGSSGANVLTF.

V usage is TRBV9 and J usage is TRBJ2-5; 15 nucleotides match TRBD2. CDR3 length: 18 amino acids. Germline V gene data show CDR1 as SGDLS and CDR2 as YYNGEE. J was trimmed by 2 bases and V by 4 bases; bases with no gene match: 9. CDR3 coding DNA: TGTGCCAGCAGCCCCGGGGGACTAGCGGGAGGAGGACAAGAGACCCAGTACTTC. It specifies CASSPGGLAGGGQETQYF. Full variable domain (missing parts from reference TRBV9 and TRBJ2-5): DSGVTQTPKHLITATGQRVTLRCSPRSGDLSVYWYQQSLDQGLQFLIQYYNGEERAKGNILERFSAQQFPDLHSELNLSSLELGDSALYFCASSPGGLAGGGQETQYFGPGTRLLVL.

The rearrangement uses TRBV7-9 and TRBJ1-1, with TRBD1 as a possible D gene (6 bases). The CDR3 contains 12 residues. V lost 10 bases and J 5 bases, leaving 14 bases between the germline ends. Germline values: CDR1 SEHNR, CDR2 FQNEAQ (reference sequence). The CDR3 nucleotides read TGTGCCATGGACAGAGAGGGAACTGAAGCTTTCTTT. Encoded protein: CAMDREGTEAFF.